A single sample is the source of the 7 T cell receptor beta chains below, sequenced in a study of blood T cell repertoires in COVID-19. Method: immunoSEQ multiplex PCR; TCRdb's copy keeps in-frame clones and lacks some. The repertoire holds hundreds of thousands of clones, with roughly 76% as singletons. Specimen: peripheral blood. The receptor set was obtained from a woman older than 75 with COVID-19, enrolled during active disease.

The chain is built from TRBV5-1 and TRBJ1-5; D remains ambiguous. Trimming left V 4 bases short and J 1 base short, with 18 bases between. The V gene's germline CDR1 is SGHRS and CDR2 YFSETQ. The CDR3 runs to 17 residues. The chain's CDR3 is CASSLNPTTGSNQPQHF. The CDR3 DNA sequence: TGCGCCAGCAGCCTCAACCCGACAACGGGGAGCAATCAGCCCCAGCATTTT.

The chain is built from TRBV19 and TRBJ2-6, with 7 bases identical to TRBD1. CDR1 and CDR2 (germline): LNHDA, SQIVND (reference sequence). CDR3 length: 17 amino acids. Unmatched junction bases numbered 6, after V lost 2 bases and J lost 2 bases. The CDR3 protein is CASSIPSTGAGANVLTF. As DNA, the CDR3 is TGTGCCAGTAGTATACCTTCTACAGGGGCTGGGGCCAACGTCCTGACTTTC.

The rearrangement uses TRBV6-5 and TRBJ1-1; a possible D gene is TRBD1 (5 bases). Germline V gene lookup returns CDR1 MNHEY and CDR2 SVGAGI. This CDR3 is built from 13 residues. V was cut by 2 bases and J by 1 base, with 5 bases left in between. The chain's CDR3 is CASSYDRNTEAFF. The CDR3 bases are TGTGCCAGCAGTTACGACAGGAACACTGAAGCTTTCTTT.

This clone was counted a few times. This chain uses TRBV11-3 with TRBJ1-1, with D possibly matching TRBD1 (5 bases). V was trimmed by 4 bases and J by 5 bases, leaving 8 bases between them. Looked up from germline, CDR1 is SGHNT and CDR2 is YENEEA. CDR3 length equals 12 residues. CDR3 sequence: CASSSGKTEAFF. The CDR3 nucleotides are TGTGCCAGCAGCTCAGGGAAGACTGAAGCTTTCTTT.

This chain links TRBV3-1 (or the pseudogene TRBV3-2) with TRBJ1-2; tentative D call: TRBD1 (6 bases). CDR1 LGHDT and CDR2 YNNKEL come from the germline V gene (reference sequence). V was pared by 6 bases and J by 1 base, with 12 bases between. This CDR3 is 14 amino acids long. In DNA form, the CDR3 reads TGTGCCAGCAGGAAGGGGGGGAGTAACTATGGCTACACCTTC. Translation gives CASRKGGSNYGYTF.

This clone was picked up a small number of times. The chain joins TRBV6-2 or TRBV6-3 to TRBJ1-2; D may be TRBD1 (5 bases). Deletions cut 5 bases from V and 2 bases from J, with 15 bases between. The CDR3 sequence is 15 residues long. Germline lookup yields CDR1 MNHEY and CDR2 SVGEGT. The CDR3 region is CASSTLQGGNYGYTF. CDR3 sequence (DNA): TGTGCCAGCAGTACGCTCCAGGGAGGCAACTATGGCTACACCTTC.

This chain links TRBV29-1 with TRBJ2-5; 11 bases map to TRBD1. V lost 6 bases and J lost 4; bases outside the gene matches: 4. Germline values: CDR1 SQVTM, CDR2 ANQGSEA. The CDR3 length is 13 residues. Here the CDR3 reads CSVDRGLPETQYF. The CDR3 nucleotides read TGCAGCGTGGACAGGGGGCTTCCAGAGACCCAGTACTTC.